This T cell receptor beta chain was retrieved from a study of T cell responses to AZD1222 COVID-19 vaccine. Regarding the study as a whole: Clonal diversity was possibly underestimated, and white British individuals and females predominated among donors. The peak T cell response came first, and repertoires were sampled only after it.

Clones were sequenced by immunoSEQ multiplex PCR, and TCRdb holds only the in-frame ones, with some missing. The sample yields about 150,000 clones, almost 95% seen once. Turning to this clone: Its cognate antigen is unknown.

This specimen was peripheral blood, taken on day 0 of AZD1222 vaccination. The sequence came from an adult in good health.

CDR3 DNA sequence: TGTGCCAGCAGCACTCGGACTCAAGAGACCCAGTACTTC. Translating gives CASSTRTQETQYF. The chain links TRBV7-2 to TRBJ2-5; D is possibly TRBD2 (5 bases). Germline CDR1 SGHTA, CDR2 FQGNSA. The CDR3 is made up of 13 amino acids. Trimming stripped 5 bases from V and 2 bases from J, with 9 bases between.